The subject of this entry is one T cell receptor (beta chain). This entry comes from a study of blood T cells in healthy people across ages. Then a second PCR, running about 6 to 11 cycles, was carried out with a sample-barcoded 5' primer and a J-beta primer mix. One entry per CDR3 protein results from TCRdb running MiXCR on the 5' RACE reads. The table has some 1,000,000 distinct CDR3 sequences, roughly a quarter seen once; the top ten hold 0.75%. The V and J ends lost 6 bases and 3 bases respectively, with 18 bases between them. This CDR3 spans 15 amino acids. This sample was also put to use in a study of T cells of mothers and their children.

This rearrangement joins TRBV12-3 or TRBV12-4 to TRBJ2-7; D is perhaps TRBD1 or TRBD2 (5 bases each). This sequence originates from a girl aged 2-9 years in good health. Sequenced material: blood. The CDR3 region has the DNA TGTGCCAGCAGCTCCGCGTGGGGGACCGGCTACGAGCAGTACTTC. Its protein is CASSSAWGTGYEQYF.